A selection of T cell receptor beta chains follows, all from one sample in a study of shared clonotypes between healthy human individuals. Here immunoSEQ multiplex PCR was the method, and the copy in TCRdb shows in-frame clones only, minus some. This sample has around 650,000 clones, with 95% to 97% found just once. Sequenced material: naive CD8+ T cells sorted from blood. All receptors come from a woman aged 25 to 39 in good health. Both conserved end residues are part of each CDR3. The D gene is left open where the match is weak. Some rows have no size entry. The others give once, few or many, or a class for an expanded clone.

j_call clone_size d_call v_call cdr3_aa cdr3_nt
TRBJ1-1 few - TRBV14 CASSHATEAFF TGTGCCAGCAGCCATGCCACTGAAGCTTTCTTT
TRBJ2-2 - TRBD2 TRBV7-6 CASSPATSGGTGELFF TGTGCCAGCAGCCCTGCGACTAGCGGTGGCACCGGGGAGCTGTTTTTT
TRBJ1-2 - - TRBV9 CASTLRGGLAF TGTGCCAGCACCCTACGGGGGGGTCTCGCCTTC
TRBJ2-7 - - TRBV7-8 CASSRGGPEQYF TGTGCCAGCAGTCGAGGAGGGCCCGAGCAGTACTTC
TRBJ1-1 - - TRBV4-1 CASSQDLGVLNTEAFF TGCGCCAGCAGCCAAGATTTAGGGGTCCTGAACACTGAAGCTTTCTTT
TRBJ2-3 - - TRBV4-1 CASSYQRASTDTQYF TGCGCCAGCAGTTACCAGCGGGCTAGCACAGATACGCAGTATTTT
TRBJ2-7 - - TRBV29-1 CSVSSESSYEQYF TGCAGCGTAAGTTCTGAAAGCTCCTACGAGCAGTACTTC
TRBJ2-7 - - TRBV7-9 CASSNEGREQYF TGTGCCAGCAGCAACGAGGGGAGGGAGCAGTACTTC
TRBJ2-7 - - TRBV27 CASSALVGGAYEQYF TGTGCCAGCAGTGCTTTAGTTGGCGGGGCCTACGAGCAGTACTTC
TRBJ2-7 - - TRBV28 CASSSWQAYEQYF TGTGCCAGCAGTTCCTGGCAGGCCTACGAGCAGTACTTC